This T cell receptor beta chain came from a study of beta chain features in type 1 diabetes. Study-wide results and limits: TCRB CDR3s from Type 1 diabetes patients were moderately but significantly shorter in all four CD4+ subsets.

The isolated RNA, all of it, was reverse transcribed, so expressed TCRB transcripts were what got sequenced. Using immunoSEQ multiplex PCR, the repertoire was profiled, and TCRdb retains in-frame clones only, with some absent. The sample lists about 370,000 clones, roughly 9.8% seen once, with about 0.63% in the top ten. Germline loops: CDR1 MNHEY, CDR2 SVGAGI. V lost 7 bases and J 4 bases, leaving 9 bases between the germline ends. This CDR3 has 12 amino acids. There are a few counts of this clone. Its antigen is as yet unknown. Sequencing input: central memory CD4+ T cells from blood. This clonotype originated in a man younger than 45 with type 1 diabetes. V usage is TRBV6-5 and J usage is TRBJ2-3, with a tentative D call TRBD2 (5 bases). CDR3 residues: CASTPGADTQYF. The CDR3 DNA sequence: TGTGCCAGCACCCCCGGGGCAGATACGCAGTATTTT.